These 14 T cell receptor beta chains share one sample of origin, sequenced in a study of radiotherapy plus CTLA-4 blockade in lung cancer. Using immunoSEQ multiplex PCR, the repertoire was profiled, and TCRdb retains in-frame clones only, with some absent. In the table there are about 49,000 clones, around 83% of which are singletons. The sample was peripheral blood, taken from a patient treated with radiotherapy plus ipilimumab. These receptors were collected from a human donor with non-small cell lung cancer whose response to radiotherapy plus ipilimumab could not be evaluated.

The CDR3 nucleotides read TGTGCCAGCAGGGCGACTAGCGGGCTATACAATGAGCAGTTCTTC. It encodes CASRATSGLYNEQFF. The chain uses TRBV28 and TRBJ2-1, with 10 bases identical to TRBD2. Germline CDR1 is MDHEN and CDR2 is SYDVKM. The J segment lost 4 bases and the V segment lost 6 bases, leaving 6 bases of the junction unmatched. CDR3 length: 15 residues.

The V call is TRBV28, the J call TRBJ1-5; D ambiguous. Trimming removed 5 bases from V and 2 bases from J, with 7 bases in between. The germline V gene encodes CDR1 MDHEN and CDR2 SYDVKM. The CDR3 totals 13 residues. The CDR3 DNA reads TGTGCCAGCAGTCCCATTGGCAATCAGCCCCAGCATTTT. This codes for CASSPIGNQPQHF.

The chain uses TRBV7-9 and TRBJ2-1, with 9 bases lining up with TRBD1. V shed 3 bases and J 7 bases; nucleotides not matched to a gene: 10. Germline V gives CDR1 SEHNR, CDR2 FQNEAQ (reference sequence). The CDR3 loop spans 16 amino acids. The CDR3 loop reads CASSFWSGQGGNEQFF. The CDR3 coding sequence is TGTGCCAGCAGCTTTTGGTCGGGACAGGGAGGGAATGAGCAGTTCTTC.

Only a few counts were recorded for this clone. The chain carries TRBV30 and TRBJ2-7; 8 bases match TRBD1. The V and J ends lost 6 bases and 5 bases, in that order; junction bases with no gene match: 6. The CDR3 contains 12 residues. Looked up from germline, CDR1 is GTSNPN and CDR2 is SVGIG (reference sequence). CDR3 sequence reads: CACRQGAHEQYF. CDR3 in DNA: TGTGCCTGCCGGCAGGGGGCCCACGAGCAGTACTTC.

This rearrangement joins TRBV10-3 to TRBJ1-1; TRBD1 might be the D (5 bases). V lost 3 bases, J lost 1 base, and 9 bases lay in between. CDR3 length: 14 amino acids. Germline V gene lookup returns CDR1 ENHRY and CDR2 SYGVKD. CDR3 in amino acids: CAISDNGANTEAFF. The CDR3 coding sequence is TGTGCCATCAGTGATAATGGGGCGAACACTGAAGCTTTCTTT.

This chain links TRBV28 with TRBJ1-5, with a tentative D call TRBD1 (5 bases). Germline CDR1 reads MDHEN; CDR2 reads SYDVKM. There are 15 residues in the CDR3. V shed 3 bases and J shed 0 bases, with 9 bases lying between them. CDR3 residues: CASSFPGLSNQPQHF. The CDR3 bases are TGTGCCAGCAGTTTCCCAGGGCTTAGCAATCAGCCCCAGCATTTT.

The chain is built from TRBV30 and TRBJ2-2; weak D call: TRBD2 (6 bases). V gave up 0 bases and J gave up 4 bases, with 12 bases separating them. CDR3 length: 15 amino acids. Germline V gene data show CDR1 as GTSNPN and CDR2 as SVGIG (reference sequence). CDR3 sequence (DNA): TGTGCCTGGAGTGTACTAGCTTGGCGCACCGGGGAGCTGTTTTTT. Protein: CAWSVLAWRTGELFF. The variable domain in full, completed from reference TRBV30 and TRBJ2-2, reads SQTIHQWPATLVQPVGSPLSLECTVEGTSNPNLYWYRQAAGRGLQLLFYSVGIGQISSEVPQNLSASRPQDRQFILSSKKLLLSDSGFYLCAWSVLAWRTGELFFGEGSRLTVL.

The table lists this clone with a count of one. The V and J genes are TRBV7-9 and TRBJ1-1, with TRBD1 as a possible D gene (5 bases). Trimming cost V 1 base and J 1 base, with 7 bases left between them. CDR1 SEHNR and CDR2 FQNEAQ come from the germline V gene (reference sequence). The CDR3 runs to 14 residues. The chain's CDR3 is CASSLGRENTEAFF. CDR3 bases: TGTGCCAGCAGCTTAGGCAGGGAGAACACTGAAGCTTTCTTT.

The chain has TRBV9 and TRBJ1-5, with D possibly TRBD1 on 5 matching bases. The germline V gene has CDR1 SGDLS and CDR2 YYNGEE. There are 14 residues in the CDR3. With 3 bases removed from V and 3 bases from J, the gap between germline ends came to 10 bases. CDR3 in amino acids: CASSGGGNNQPQHF. Here the CDR3 DNA reads TGTGCCAGCAGCGGGGGGGGGAACAATCAGCCCCAGCATTTT.

This chain uses TRBV4-3 with TRBJ2-1; the D gene is possibly TRBD1 (6 bases). The V and J ends lost 0 bases and 2 bases respectively, with 11 bases between them. Per germline, CDR1 LGHNA and CDR2 YSLEER. The CDR3 is 16 residues long. The CDR3 DNA sequence: TGCGCCAGCAGCCAAGATCTGACAGGTCCCTACAATGAGCAGTTCTTC. Translated, it gives CASSQDLTGPYNEQFF.

The CDR3: CASSFGREDPYTF. Here the CDR3 DNA reads TGTGCCAGCAGCTTCGGCAGGGAGGATCCCTACACCTTC. The gene calls are TRBV7-3 and TRBJ1-2; tentatively, D is TRBD1 (5 bases). This CDR3 is built from 13 residues. Germline V gives CDR1 SGHTA, CDR2 FQGTGA. V was clipped by 3 bases and J by 10 bases, with 15 bases between them.

J is TRBJ2-7 and V is TRBV28; unclear D gene. This CDR3 comprises 14 residues. V gave up 3 bases and J gave up 0 bases, with 9 bases separating them. The V gene's germline CDR1 is MDHEN and CDR2 SYDVKM. CDR3 loop: CASSLRRNSYEQYF. In DNA, the CDR3 is TGTGCCAGCAGTTTGAGGCGGAACTCCTACGAGCAGTACTTC.

CDR3 in amino acids: CASSTGLAGYEQYF. The CDR3 DNA sequence: TGTGCCAGCAGCACCGGACTAGCGGGTTACGAGCAGTACTTC. The chain couples TRBV9 to TRBJ2-7; 11 bases agree with TRBD2. CDR3 length equals 14 residues. The germline CDR1 and CDR2 sequences are SGDLS and YYNGEE. Trimming cost V 4 bases and J 4 bases; bases outside gene matches: 4. Using reference TRBV9 and TRBJ2-7 for the parts outside the CDR3, the full variable domain is DSGVTQTPKHLITATGQRVTLRCSPRSGDLSVYWYQQSLDQGLQFLIQYYNGEERAKGNILERFSAQQFPDLHSELNLSSLELGDSALYFCASSTGLAGYEQYFGPGTRLTVT.

The V call is TRBV25-1, the J call TRBJ2-3; 7 nucleotides align to TRBD1. Germline CDR1 is MGHDK and CDR2 is SYGVNS. V was pared by 8 bases and J by 8 bases, with 7 bases of the junction left unmatched. CDR3 length equals 12 residues. The CDR3 nucleotides are TGTGCCAGCTCACCTTACAGGGGTACGCAGTATTTT. This sequence encodes CASSPYRGTQYF.